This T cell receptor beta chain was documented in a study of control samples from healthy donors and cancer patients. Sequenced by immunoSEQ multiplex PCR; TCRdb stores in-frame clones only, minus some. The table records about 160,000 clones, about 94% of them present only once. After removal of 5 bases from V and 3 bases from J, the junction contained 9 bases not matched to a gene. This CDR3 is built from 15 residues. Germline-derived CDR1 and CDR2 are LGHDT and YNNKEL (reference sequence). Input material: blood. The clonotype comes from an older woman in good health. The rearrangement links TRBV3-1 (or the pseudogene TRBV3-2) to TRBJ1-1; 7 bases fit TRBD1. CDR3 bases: TGTGCCAGCAGCAAAGCGACAGGGCCCTACACTGAAGCTTTCTTT. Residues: CASSKATGPYTEAFF.